Following are 20 T cell receptor beta chains from one sample sequenced in a study of T cells in Graves' hyperthyroidism and ophthalmopathy. TCR beta CDR3 regions were amplified from RNA transcripts. The HTBI primer set drove a first-round RT-PCR of the TCR CDR3. MiXCR, applied by TCRdb to the multiplex PCR reads, yields one record per CDR3 protein. The sample lists nearly 600,000 distinct CDR3 sequences, roughly 13% occurring once. Material: blood. These receptor sequences come from a young woman with Graves' hyperthyroidism that later progressed to Graves' ophthalmopathy.

This clonotype was observed many times. The chain employs TRBV12-5 and TRBJ2-1; possibly TRBD2 for D (6 bases). This CDR3 is built from 16 residues. Germline CDR1 and CDR2: LGHNT and FRNRAP. With 0 bases removed from V and 7 bases from J, the gap between germline ends came to 16 bases. The CDR3 reads CASGLVLGGMGNEQFF. CDR3 nucleotides: TGTGCTAGTGGTTTGGTACTAGGAGGGATGGGAAATGAGCAGTTCTTC.

This clonotype was counted ten times or more. The rearrangement uses TRBV4-2 and TRBJ2-5; no clear D. CDR1 LGHNA and CDR2 YNFKEQ come from the germline V gene. This CDR3 is built from 14 residues. The germline V and J ends were trimmed by 0 bases and 0 bases, with 5 bases remaining between them. The CDR3 here is CASSQDTYQETQYF. DNA for the CDR3: TGTGCCAGCAGCCAAGATACCTACCAAGAGACCCAGTACTTC.

In this sample, this clonotype turned up many times. The chain couples TRBV6-5 to TRBJ1-1; 7 positions match TRBD1. CDR1 is MNHEY, CDR2 SVGAGI, per germline. V dropped 2 bases and J dropped 1; count of bases not matched to a gene: 10. The CDR3 runs 17 residues. CDR3 sequence reads: CASSYVVGQYPNTEAFF. The CDR3 region has the DNA TGTGCCAGCAGTTACGTAGTGGGACAGTATCCGAACACTGAAGCTTTCTTT.

This clonotype was found a few times. The rearrangement uses TRBV6-4 and TRBJ2-7; the D gene could be TRBD1 or TRBD2 (6 bases each). V was shortened by 6 bases and J by 7 bases, with 10 bases between the two germline ends. Germline-derived CDR1 and CDR2 are MRHNA and SNTAGT. The CDR3 covers 11 residues. CDR3 residues: CASRKGGEQYF. The DNA for the CDR3 is TGTGCCAGCAGAAAAGGGGGGGAGCAGTACTTC.

This clonotype showed up many times. This CDR3 is CASSTGQMVNEQYF. Written as DNA, the CDR3 is TGTGCCAGCAGTACGGGACAGATGGTGAACGAGCAGTACTTC. V and J are TRBV28 and TRBJ2-7, with 7 bases matching TRBD1. CDR1 is MDHEN and CDR2 is SYDVKM in the germline V gene. Trimming cost V 5 bases and J 5 bases; bases outside gene matches: 9. The CDR3 extends over 14 amino acids.

This clonotype has ten or more counts. The genes are TRBV28 and TRBJ1-5; D may be TRBD1 (6 bases). Trimming shortened V by 6 bases and J by 2 bases, and 14 bases separated the two germline ends. The CDR3 runs 15 residues. The V gene's germline CDR1 is MDHEN and CDR2 SYDVKM. This CDR3 is CASSSPGEGNQPQHF. DNA of the CDR3: TGTGCCAGCAGCTCCCCAGGGGAGGGCAATCAGCCCCAGCATTTT.

This clonotype was counted between two and nine times. The gene calls are TRBV2 and TRBJ2-5; 7 nucleotides align to TRBD1. The CDR3 runs to 13 residues. Germline-derived CDR1 and CDR2 are SNHLY and FYNNEI. The V and J ends lost 8 bases and 5 bases, in that order; junction bases with no gene match: 8. CDR3 DNA sequence: TGTGCCAGCGCCCCGACAGGGACGGAGACCCAGTACTTC. Residues: CASAPTGTETQYF. The whole variable domain, remainder taken from reference TRBV2 and TRBJ2-5, is EPEVTQTPSHQVTQMGQEVILRCVPISNHLYFYWYRQILGQKVEFLVSFYNNEISEKSEIFDDQFSVERPDGSNFTLKIRSTKLEDSAMYFCASAPTGTETQYFGPGTRLLVL.

The chain uses TRBV6-1 and TRBJ1-4; D ambiguous. The CDR3 length is 13 residues. Trimming cost V 7 bases and J 6 bases, with 12 bases left between them. Germline loops: CDR1 MNHNS, CDR2 SASEGT. CDR3 sequence: CASKDALDEKLFF. In DNA, the CDR3 is TGTGCCAGCAAGGACGCGCTAGATGAAAAACTGTTTTTT.

The V call is TRBV6-2 or TRBV6-3, the J call TRBJ2-1, with 8 bases aligning to TRBD1. V was pared by 5 bases and J by 11 bases, with 5 bases of the junction left unmatched. The CDR3 consists of 12 residues. Germline CDR1 reads MNHEY; CDR2 reads SVGEGT. The CDR3 protein is CASSPGQGKQFF. As DNA, the CDR3 is TGTGCCAGCAGTCCTGGACAGGGAAAGCAGTTCTTC.

In its sample, this clonotype was seen a few times. The V call is TRBV24-1, the J call TRBJ2-7; D is perhaps TRBD1 or TRBD2 (5 bases each). This CDR3 region has 16 residues. Per the germline V gene, CDR1 is KGHDR and CDR2 is SFDVKD. Trimming stripped 4 bases from V and 4 bases from J, with 19 bases between. Written as DNA, the CDR3 is TGTGCCACCAGTGAAAGACCCGGGACCGGCCTATACGAGCAGTACTTC. It is translated as CATSERPGTGLYEQYF.

This clonotype was seen repeatedly, ten times or more. This chain links TRBV7-2 with TRBJ2-1; 16 positions match TRBD2. CDR1 SGHTA and CDR2 FQGNSA come from the germline V gene. V lost 4 bases, J lost 8 bases, and 2 bases stayed unmatched. The CDR3 spans 15 residues. The CDR3 loop is CASSSGTSGRDEQFF. The CDR3 DNA follows: TGTGCCAGCAGCTCCGGGACTAGCGGGAGGGATGAGCAGTTCTTC.

This clonotype was observed many times. J is TRBJ2-1 and V is TRBV10-3; 7 bases line up with TRBD2. Germline CDR1 and CDR2: ENHRY and SYGVKD. This CDR3 comprises 14 residues. V lost 7 bases to trimming and J lost 2 bases; unmatched junction nucleotides: 5. The CDR3 DNA reads as TGTGCCATCATAAGGGAGGGCCCCTACAATGAGCAGTTCTTC. This encodes CAIIREGPYNEQFF.

This clonotype was found many times. The chain carries TRBV6-2 or TRBV6-3 and TRBJ1-5; the match to TRBD1 covers 9 bases. The CDR3 has 18 amino acids. V trimming: 6 bases; J trimming: 6 bases; junction bases outside the gene matches: 18. The V gene's germline CDR1 is MNHEY and CDR2 SVGEGT. As DNA, the CDR3 is TGTGCCAGCAGCCAATGGACAGGGGCCCTATCCGCAAGTCAGCCCCAGCATTTT. Translating it yields CASSQWTGALSASQPQHF.

The CDR3 nucleotides read TGCGCCAGCAGCCAAGATAAGGGGGCATTTTCACCCCTCCACTTT. It encodes CASSQDKGAFSPLHF. The genes are TRBV4-1 and TRBJ1-6; 7 bases are shared with TRBD1. CDR1 MGHRA and CDR2 YSYEKL come from the germline V gene. Trimming removed 0 bases from V and 9 bases from J; junction bases left unmatched: 5. The CDR3 spans 15 residues.

V gene TRBV11-2 combines with J gene TRBJ2-7; possibly TRBD1 for D (5 bases). Between the trimmed V and J ends, which lost 1 base and 5 bases, there was a span of 9 bases. This CDR3 comprises 13 residues. Germline lookup yields CDR1 SGHAT and CDR2 FQNNGV. For the CDR3, the DNA is TGTGCCAGCAGCTTAGCAGGGTGGGACGAGCAGTACTTC. Translated: CASSLAGWDEQYF. Filled out from reference TRBV11-2 and TRBJ2-7, the complete variable domain reads EAGVAQSPRYKIIEKRQSVAFWCNPISGHATLYWYQQILGQGPKLLIQFQNNGVVDDSQLPKDRFSAERLKGVDSTLKIQPAKLEDSAVYLCASSLAGWDEQYFGPGTRLTVT.

Of note for this clonotype: Given the absence of the conserved phenylalanine or tryptophan at the CDR3 end, a read error is likely. The CDR3 loop reads CATSGQGQETQYS. The CDR3 bases are TGTGCCACCAGTGGACAGGGACAGGAGACCCAGTACTCC. The V call is TRBV24-1, the J call TRBJ2-5; 7 bases map to TRBD1. The CDR3 totals 13 residues. The trim removed 5 bases at V and 5 bases at J, leaving 4 bases unmatched. The germline gives CDR1 KGHDR, CDR2 SFDVKD.

This clonotype was picked up many times. The CDR3 sequence: CSVTRGAEAFF. The CDR3 coding sequence is TGCAGTGTTACGCGGGGCGCTGAAGCTTTCTTT. V is TRBV20-1 and J is TRBJ1-1, with D possibly being TRBD1 (5 bases). Germline CDR1 is DFQATT and CDR2 is SNEGSKA (reference sequence). The CDR3 length is 11 residues. The V end lost 7 bases, the J end lost 6 bases, and 12 bases lay between the germline ends.

This clonotype occurred a few times. A clone one base away is much larger, so this may be a read error. This rearrangement joins TRBV11-3 to TRBJ2-7; the match to TRBD2 covers 11 bases. Looked up from germline, CDR1 is SGHNT and CDR2 is YENEEA. The CDR3 totals 15 residues. The CDR3 bases are TGTGCCGGCAGCTTACCACTAGCGGGAGCCGACGAGCAGTACTTC. This codes for CAGSLPLAGADEQYF.

This clonotype was counted at least ten times. The chain is built from TRBV5-1 and TRBJ2-2; 14 positions match TRBD2. Germline-derived CDR1 and CDR2 are SGHRS and YFSETQ. V shed 2 bases and J 7 bases; nucleotides not matched to a gene: 7. CDR3 length: 17 amino acids. CDR3 in DNA: TGCGCCAGCAGCTTCCAGACTAGCGGGAGGGCGATCGGGGAGCTGTTTTTT. Protein: CASSFQTSGRAIGELFF.

This clonotype was counted ten times or more. The chain uses TRBV12-3 or TRBV12-4 and TRBJ2-7, with D possibly being TRBD2 (6 bases). V dropped 5 bases and J dropped 7 bases, with 15 bases sitting between them. The CDR3 covers 13 residues. The CDR3 spells CASSPAGPGEQYF. The CDR3 DNA reads as TGTGCCAGCAGTCCCGCGGGGCCGGGGGAGCAGTACTTC.